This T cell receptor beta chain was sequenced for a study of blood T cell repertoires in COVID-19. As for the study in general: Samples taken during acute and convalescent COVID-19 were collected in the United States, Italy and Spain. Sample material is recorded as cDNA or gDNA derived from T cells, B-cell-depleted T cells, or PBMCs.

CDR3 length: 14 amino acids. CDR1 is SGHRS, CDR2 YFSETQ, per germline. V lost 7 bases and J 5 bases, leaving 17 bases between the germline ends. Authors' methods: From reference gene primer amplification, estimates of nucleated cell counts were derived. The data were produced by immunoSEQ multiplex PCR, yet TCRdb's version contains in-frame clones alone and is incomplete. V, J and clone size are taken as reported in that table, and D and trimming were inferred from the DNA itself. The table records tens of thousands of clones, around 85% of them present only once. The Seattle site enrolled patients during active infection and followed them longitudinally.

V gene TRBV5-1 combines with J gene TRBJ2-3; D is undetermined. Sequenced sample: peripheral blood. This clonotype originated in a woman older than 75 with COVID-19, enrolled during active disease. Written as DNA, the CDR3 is TGCGCCAGCTCACTACCTTCCCCGGTAGATACGCAGTATTTT. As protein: CASSLPSPVDTQYF.